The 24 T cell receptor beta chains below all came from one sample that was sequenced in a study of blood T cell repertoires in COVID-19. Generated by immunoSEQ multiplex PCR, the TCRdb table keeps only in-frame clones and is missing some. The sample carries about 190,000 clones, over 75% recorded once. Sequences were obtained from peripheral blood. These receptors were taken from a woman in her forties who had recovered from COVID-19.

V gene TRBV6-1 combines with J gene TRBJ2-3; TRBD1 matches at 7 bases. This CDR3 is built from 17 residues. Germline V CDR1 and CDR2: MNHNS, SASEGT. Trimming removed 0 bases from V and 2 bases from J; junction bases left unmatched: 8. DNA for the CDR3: TGTGCCAGCAGTGAAGCGATGAAGGGGGCAACCACAGATACGCAGTATTTT. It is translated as CASSEAMKGATTDTQYF.

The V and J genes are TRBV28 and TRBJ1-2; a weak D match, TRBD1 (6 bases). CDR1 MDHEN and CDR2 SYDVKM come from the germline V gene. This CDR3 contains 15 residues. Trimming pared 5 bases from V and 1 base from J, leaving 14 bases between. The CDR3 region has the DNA TGTGCCAGCAGTCCCCACAGGGTGGTTAACTATGGCTACACCTTC. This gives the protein CASSPHRVVNYGYTF.

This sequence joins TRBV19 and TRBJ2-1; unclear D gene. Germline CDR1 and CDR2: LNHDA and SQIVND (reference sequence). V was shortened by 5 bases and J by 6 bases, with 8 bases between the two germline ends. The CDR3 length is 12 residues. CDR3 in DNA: TGTGCCAGTAGTGCACCGGGCAATGAGCAGTTCTTC. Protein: CASSAPGNEQFF. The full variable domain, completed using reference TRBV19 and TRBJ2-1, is DGGITQSPKYLFRKEGQNVTLSCEQNLNHDAMYWYRQDPGQGLRLIYYSQIVNDFQKGDIAEGYSVSREKKESFPLTVTSAQKNPTAFYLCASSAPGNEQFFGPGTRLTVL.

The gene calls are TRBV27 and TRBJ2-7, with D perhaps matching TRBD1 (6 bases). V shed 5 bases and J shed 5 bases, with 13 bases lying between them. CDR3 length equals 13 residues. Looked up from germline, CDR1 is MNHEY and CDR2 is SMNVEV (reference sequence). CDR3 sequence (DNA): TGTGCCAGCAGTAATGTCTACAGGGACGAGCAGTACTTC. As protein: CASSNVYRDEQYF.

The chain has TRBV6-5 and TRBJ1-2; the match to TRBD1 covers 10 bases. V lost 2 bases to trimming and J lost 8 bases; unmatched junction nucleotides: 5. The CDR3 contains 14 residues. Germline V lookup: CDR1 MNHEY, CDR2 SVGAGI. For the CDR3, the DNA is TGTGCCAGCAGTTACCGCGGGACAGGGGTGGGCTACACCTTC. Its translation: CASSYRGTGVGYTF.

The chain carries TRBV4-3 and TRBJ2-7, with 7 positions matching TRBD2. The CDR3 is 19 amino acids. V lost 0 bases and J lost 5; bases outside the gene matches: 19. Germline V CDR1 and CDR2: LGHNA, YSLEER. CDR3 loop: CASSQDISLGGSQVHEQYF. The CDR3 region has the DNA TGCGCCAGCAGCCAAGATATTTCGCTGGGCGGGAGTCAGGTCCACGAGCAGTACTTC.

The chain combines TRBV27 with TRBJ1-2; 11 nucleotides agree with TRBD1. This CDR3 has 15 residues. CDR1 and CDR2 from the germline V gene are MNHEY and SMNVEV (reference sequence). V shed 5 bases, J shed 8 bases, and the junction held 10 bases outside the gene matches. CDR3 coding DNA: TGTGCCAGCAGTACGTCCGGGACAGGGGGGTCGGGCTACACCTTC. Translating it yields CASSTSGTGGSGYTF.

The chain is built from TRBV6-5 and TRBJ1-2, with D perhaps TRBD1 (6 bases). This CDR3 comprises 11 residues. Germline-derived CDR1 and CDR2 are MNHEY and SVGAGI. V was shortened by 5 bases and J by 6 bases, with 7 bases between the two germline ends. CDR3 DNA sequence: TGTGCCAGCAGTCACAGGGATGGCTACACCTTC. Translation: CASSHRDGYTF.

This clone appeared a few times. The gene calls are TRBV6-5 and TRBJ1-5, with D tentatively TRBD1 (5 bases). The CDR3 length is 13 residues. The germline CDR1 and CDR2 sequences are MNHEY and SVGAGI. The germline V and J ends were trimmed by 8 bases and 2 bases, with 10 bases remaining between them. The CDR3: CASGGLGNQPQHF. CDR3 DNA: TGTGCCAGCGGGGGACTGGGCAATCAGCCCCAGCATTTT.

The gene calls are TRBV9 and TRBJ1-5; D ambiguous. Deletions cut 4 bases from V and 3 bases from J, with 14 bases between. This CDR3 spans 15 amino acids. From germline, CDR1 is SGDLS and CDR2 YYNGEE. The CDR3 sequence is CASSPEGGNNQPQHF. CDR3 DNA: TGTGCCAGCAGCCCAGAGGGCGGTAACAATCAGCCCCAGCATTTT. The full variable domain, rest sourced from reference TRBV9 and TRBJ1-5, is DSGVTQTPKHLITATGQRVTLRCSPRSGDLSVYWYQQSLDQGLQFLIQYYNGEERAKGNILERFSAQQFPDLHSELNLSSLELGDSALYFCASSPEGGNNQPQHFGDGTRLSIL.

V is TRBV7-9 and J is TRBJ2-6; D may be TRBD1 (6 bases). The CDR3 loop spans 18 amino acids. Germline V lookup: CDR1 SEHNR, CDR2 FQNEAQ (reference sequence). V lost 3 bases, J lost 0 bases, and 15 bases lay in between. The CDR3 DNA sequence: TGTGCCAGCAGCTTCCCGGGACAAAGAGTCTCTGGGGCCAACGTCCTGACTTTC. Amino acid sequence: CASSFPGQRVSGANVLTF.

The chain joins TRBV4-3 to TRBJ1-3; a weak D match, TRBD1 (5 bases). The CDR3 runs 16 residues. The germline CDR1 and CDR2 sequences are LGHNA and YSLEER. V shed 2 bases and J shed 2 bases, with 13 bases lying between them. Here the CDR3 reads CASSQSPGGAGNTIYF. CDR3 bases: TGCGCCAGCAGCCAAAGCCCGGGAGGGGCTGGAAACACCATATATTTT.

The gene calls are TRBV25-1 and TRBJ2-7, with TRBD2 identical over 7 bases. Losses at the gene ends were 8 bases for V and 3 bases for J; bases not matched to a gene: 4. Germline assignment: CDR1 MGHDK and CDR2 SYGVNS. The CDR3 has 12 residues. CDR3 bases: TGTGCCAGCCGGGGAGGGAGCTACGAGCAGTACTTC. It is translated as CASRGGSYEQYF.

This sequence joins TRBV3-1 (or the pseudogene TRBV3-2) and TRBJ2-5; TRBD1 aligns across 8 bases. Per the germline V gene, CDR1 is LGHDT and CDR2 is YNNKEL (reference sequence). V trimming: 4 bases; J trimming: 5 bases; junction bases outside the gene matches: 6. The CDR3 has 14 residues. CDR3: CASSPRGLGETQYF. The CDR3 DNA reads TGTGCCAGCAGCCCCAGGGGGCTCGGGGAGACCCAGTACTTC.

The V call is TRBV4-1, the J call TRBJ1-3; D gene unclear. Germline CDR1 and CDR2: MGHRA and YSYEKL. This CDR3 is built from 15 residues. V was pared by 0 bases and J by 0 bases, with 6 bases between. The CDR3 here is CASSQDLASGNTIYF. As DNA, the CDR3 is TGCGCCAGCAGCCAAGACCTGGCCTCTGGAAACACCATATATTTT.

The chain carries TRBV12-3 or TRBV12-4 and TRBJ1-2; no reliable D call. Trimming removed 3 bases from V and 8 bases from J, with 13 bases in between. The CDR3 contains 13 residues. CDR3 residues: CASSFGVLGGYTF. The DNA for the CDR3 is TGTGCCAGCAGTTTCGGGGTTCTAGGCGGCTACACCTTC.

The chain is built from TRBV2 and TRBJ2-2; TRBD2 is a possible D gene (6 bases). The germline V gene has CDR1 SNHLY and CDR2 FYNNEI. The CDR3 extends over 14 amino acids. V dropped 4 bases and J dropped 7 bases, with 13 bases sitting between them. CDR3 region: CASSGTGVLGELFF. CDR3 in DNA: TGTGCCAGCAGTGGAACGGGAGTGCTCGGGGAGCTGTTTTTT.

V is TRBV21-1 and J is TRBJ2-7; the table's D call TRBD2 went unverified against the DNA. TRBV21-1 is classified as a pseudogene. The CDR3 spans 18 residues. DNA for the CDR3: TGTGCCAGCAGCAAATTCCGGATGGGAGAGCACCCCTCCTACGAGCAGTACTTC. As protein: CASSKFRMGEHPSYEQYF.

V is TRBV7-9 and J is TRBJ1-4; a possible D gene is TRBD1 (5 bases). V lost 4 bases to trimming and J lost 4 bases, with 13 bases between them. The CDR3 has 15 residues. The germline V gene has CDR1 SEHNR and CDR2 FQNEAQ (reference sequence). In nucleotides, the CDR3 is TGTGCCAGCAGCTCTCCAGGCAGGGATAATGAAAAACTGTTTTTT. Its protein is CASSSPGRDNEKLFF.

CDR3 bases: TGCGCCAGCAGCTTAGGGGGCAGTAGTAACTACAATGAGCAGTTCTTC. Its protein is CASSLGGSSNYNEQFF. The rearrangement joins TRBV5-1 to TRBJ2-1; TRBD1 matches 7 bases. J gave up 3 bases and V 2 bases, and 8 bases lay outside the gene matches. Germline V gene sequence: CDR1 SGHRS, CDR2 YFSETQ. The CDR3 is made up of 16 amino acids.

The CDR3: CASSQGAIGEQYF. The CDR3 region has the DNA TGTGCCAGCAGTCAGGGGGCAATAGGCGAGCAGTACTTC. The chain is built from TRBV6-5 and TRBJ2-7; 8 bases are a match to TRBD1. The V gene's germline CDR1 is MNHEY and CDR2 SVGAGI. The CDR3 loop spans 13 amino acids. V was clipped by 5 bases and J by 6 bases; unmatched bases: 6.

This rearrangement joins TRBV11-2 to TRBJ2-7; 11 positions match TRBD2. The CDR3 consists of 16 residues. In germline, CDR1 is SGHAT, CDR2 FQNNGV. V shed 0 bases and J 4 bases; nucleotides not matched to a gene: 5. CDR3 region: CASSLDPASGRYEQYF. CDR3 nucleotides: TGTGCCAGCAGCTTAGATCCGGCTAGCGGGAGGTACGAGCAGTACTTC.

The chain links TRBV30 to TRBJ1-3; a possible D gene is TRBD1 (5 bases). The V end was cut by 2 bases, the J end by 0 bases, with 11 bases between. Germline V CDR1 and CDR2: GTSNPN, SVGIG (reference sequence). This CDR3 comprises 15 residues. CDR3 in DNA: TGTGCCTGGAGTCGCGGGACTTTCTCTGGAAACACCATATATTTT. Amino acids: CAWSRGTFSGNTIYF.

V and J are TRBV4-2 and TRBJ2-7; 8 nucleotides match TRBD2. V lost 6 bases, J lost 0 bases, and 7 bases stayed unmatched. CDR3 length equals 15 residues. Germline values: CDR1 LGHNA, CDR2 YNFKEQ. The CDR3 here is CASRAREDHSYEQYF. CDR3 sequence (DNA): TGTGCCAGCAGAGCGCGGGAGGACCACTCCTACGAGCAGTACTTC.